The TCR beta chain described here comes from a study of Graves' ophthalmopathy and Graves' hyperthyroidism. Using RNA transcripts, the TCR beta CDR3 regions were amplified. RT-PCR was first run with HTBI primers, then multiplex PCR in a second round. TCRdb passed the multiplex PCR reads through MiXCR, listing each CDR3 protein once. The sample records under 350,000 distinct CDR3 sequences, 17% being singletons. The CDR3 extends over 11 amino acids. Germline assignment: CDR1 MGHDK and CDR2 SYGVNS. V was clipped by 1 base and J by 13 bases; unmatched bases: 1. Clinicians diagnosed using symptoms, serum thyroxine, TRAb, thyroid ultrasound and orbital computed tomography. This clonotype was seen at least ten times.

The sequence came from an adult man with Graves' ophthalmopathy. Sequenced input: peripheral blood. V is TRBV25-1 and J is TRBJ1-3; 7 bases match TRBD1. The CDR3 DNA is TGTGCCAGCAGTGAATCGGGACAGATATATTTT. As protein: CASSESGQIYF.